The clone carrying this T cell receptor beta chain was observed once. The data originate from a study of blood T cell repertoires in COVID-19. In the study overall: The United States, Italy and Spain provided the acute and convalescent COVID-19 samples.

This table comes from immunoSEQ multiplex PCR, and its TCRdb copy is limited to in-frame clones, with some not included. The sample has 100,000 or so clones; 88% are singletons. Germline loops: CDR1 SGHNT, CDR2 YYREEE (reference sequence). V trimming: 0 bases; J trimming: 3 bases; junction bases outside the gene matches: 4. The CDR3 runs to 15 residues. The chain couples TRBV5-4 to TRBJ2-3; 7 nucleotides line up with TRBD2. What was sequenced was peripheral blood. The TCR comes from a woman between 55 and 75 years old with acute or convalescent COVID-19. This chain's CDR3 is CASSLGVAGTDTQYF. The CDR3 nucleotides are TGTGCCAGCAGCTTGGGGGTAGCGGGTACAGATACGCAGTATTTT.